The 31 T cell receptor beta chains below come from one sample, sequenced in a study of blood T cell repertoires in COVID-19. Profiled with immunoSEQ multiplex PCR; TCRdb holds only in-frame clones, not every one. The sample gives around 200,000 clones, about 88% of which show up once; around 2.7% is in the top ten. Sequencing used PBMCs or T cells enriched from blood (not recorded which). The receptors come from a woman in her twenties or thirties who had recovered from COVID-19.

This chain links TRBV29-1 with TRBJ2-1; the match to TRBD1 covers 9 bases. Germline V gene lookup returns CDR1 SQVTM and CDR2 ANQGSEA. The junction had 9 bases not matched to a gene; V was cut back by 0 bases and J by 9 bases. The CDR3 extends over 15 amino acids. CDR3 sequence reads: CSVEDQGTGPAEQFF. The CDR3, as DNA: TGCAGCGTTGAAGATCAAGGGACAGGGCCTGCTGAGCAGTTCTTC.

V usage is TRBV25-1 and J usage is TRBJ1-1; no definite D call. V lost 5 bases, J lost 2 bases, and 12 bases lay in between. The CDR3 length is 14 residues. Germline V lookup: CDR1 MGHDK, CDR2 SYGVNS. Here the CDR3 reads CASSKTSGNTEAFF. The CDR3, as DNA: TGTGCCAGCAGTAAGACATCAGGTAACACTGAAGCTTTCTTT. Drawing the rest from reference TRBV25-1 and TRBJ1-1, the complete variable domain is EADIYQTPRYLVIGTGKKITLECSQTMGHDKMYWYQQDPGMELHLIHYSYGVNSTEKGDLSSESTVSRIRTEHFPLTLESARPSHTSQYLCASSKTSGNTEAFFGQGTRLTVV.

The J gene is TRBJ1-6, the V gene TRBV27; D unclear. Trimming pared 5 bases from V and 0 bases from J, leaving 11 bases between. The length of the CDR3 is 16 residues. The V gene's germline CDR1 is MNHEY and CDR2 SMNVEV (reference sequence). The CDR3: CASSPRESSYNSPLHF. The CDR3 coding sequence is TGTGCCAGCAGTCCACGGGAGAGCTCCTATAATTCACCCCTCCACTTT.

The chain has TRBV7-2 and TRBJ2-7, with 10 bases fitting TRBD2. Germline CDR1 and CDR2: SGHTA and FQGNSA. CDR3 length equals 14 residues. J was trimmed by 7 bases and V by 5 bases; bases with no gene match: 8. The CDR3 sequence is CASSPSGGAFEQYF. The CDR3 bases are TGTGCCAGCAGCCCAAGCGGGGGGGCATTTGAGCAGTACTTC.

This rearrangement joins TRBV2 to TRBJ1-1; D might be TRBD1 (5 bases). The V gene's germline CDR1 is SNHLY and CDR2 FYNNEI. The CDR3 contains 12 residues. The V end lost 5 bases, the J end lost 11 bases, and 15 bases lay between the germline ends. CDR3 sequence (DNA): TGTGCCAGCAGTCCAAGGGGTGATTTCGCTTTCTTT. Its protein product is CASSPRGDFAFF.

The chain recombines TRBV7-3 with TRBJ2-6; 7 positions agree with TRBD1. This CDR3 contains 16 residues. The junction had 5 bases not matched to a gene; V was cut back by 5 bases and J by 1 base. Germline CDR1 is SGHTA and CDR2 is FQGTGA. The CDR3: CASSKQGLSGANVLTF. CDR3 coding DNA: TGTGCCAGCAGCAAACAGGGGTTGTCTGGGGCCAACGTCCTGACTTTC.

The rearrangement uses TRBV6-5 and TRBJ1-2; D not resolved. Germline assignment: CDR1 MNHEY and CDR2 SVGAGI. V dropped 5 bases and J dropped 5 bases, with 18 bases sitting between them. CDR3 length: 15 amino acids. As DNA, the CDR3 is TGTGCCAGCAGTAACCGGGTCTACGTTAAGTATGGCTACACCTTC. Translating gives CASSNRVYVKYGYTF.

The V call is TRBV5-6, the J call TRBJ2-7, with 9 bases matching TRBD1. V shed 3 bases and J 2 bases; nucleotides not matched to a gene: 3. The CDR3 sequence is 14 residues long. CDR1 is SGHDT, CDR2 YYEEEE, per germline. The CDR3 DNA is TGTGCCAGCAGCTCGGGACAGGGCCCCTACGAGCAGTACTTC. Its translation is CASSSGQGPYEQYF.

V is TRBV10-3 and J is TRBJ1-4; TRBD1 is a possible D gene (5 bases). The CDR3 is 14 residues long. From germline, CDR1 is ENHRY and CDR2 SYGVKD. Trimming took off 2 bases at V and 2 bases at J, with 6 bases between the two ends. The CDR3 coding sequence is TGTGCCATCAGTGAGAGGGGTACTAATGAAAAACTGTTTTTT. Protein: CAISERGTNEKLFF.

The chain recombines TRBV4-3 with TRBJ1-1; TRBD1 agrees at 8 bases. Trimming cost V 3 bases and J 6 bases; bases outside gene matches: 3. Per germline, CDR1 LGHNA and CDR2 YSLEER. The CDR3 spans 13 residues. CDR3 bases: TGCGCCAGCAGCCAGACGGGACAGGCTGAAGCTTTCTTT. Protein product: CASSQTGQAEAFF.

This chain joins TRBV7-2 and TRBJ1-2; weak D call: TRBD1 (6 bases). The CDR3 covers 19 residues. V lost 2 bases, J lost 0 bases, and 22 bases lay in between. Germline CDR1 is SGHTA and CDR2 is FQGNSA. The CDR3 loop is CASSLSVEGDLFSNYGYTF. The DNA of the CDR3 is TGTGCCAGCAGCTTAAGTGTAGAGGGGGACCTCTTTTCTAACTATGGCTACACCTTC.

The rearrangement links TRBV11-2 to TRBJ2-1; 10 positions match TRBD2. V dropped 0 bases and J dropped 16; count of bases not matched to a gene: 3. The CDR3 runs 12 residues. Germline CDR1 reads SGHAT; CDR2 reads FQNNGV. The CDR3 loop reads CASSLEAGGRFF. CDR3 nucleotides: TGTGCCAGCAGCTTAGAAGCGGGGGGGCGTTTCTTC.

This clone was seen a handful of times. The chain has TRBV6-1 and TRBJ1-6; D not certain. This CDR3 has 13 residues. Trimming removed 0 bases from V and 7 bases from J, with 4 bases in between. CDR1 is MNHNS and CDR2 is SASEGT in the germline V gene. CDR3 bases: TGTGCCAGCAGTGAAGCGCTAAATTCACCCCTCCACTTT. Amino acids: CASSEALNSPLHF.

The rearrangement uses TRBV10-3 and TRBJ2-2; the match to TRBD2 covers 10 bases. Germline V gene sequence: CDR1 ENHRY, CDR2 SYGVKD. The CDR3 totals 15 residues. V lost 6 bases, J lost 6 bases, and 7 bases stayed unmatched. The CDR3 protein is CAISKSGGAPGELFF. CDR3 nucleotide sequence: TGTGCCATCAGCAAGAGCGGGGGGGCCCCCGGGGAGCTGTTTTTT.

The chain combines TRBV11-2 with TRBJ2-5; 9 bases are shared with TRBD2. Germline trimming cut 5 bases from V and 5 bases from J; bases unmatched to any gene: 6. The germline V gene encodes CDR1 SGHAT and CDR2 FQNNGV. CDR3 size: 14 residues. The CDR3 region is CASSPTSGDETQYF. The CDR3 nucleotides read TGTGCCAGCAGCCCGACTAGCGGAGATGAGACCCAGTACTTC.

This clone was picked up many times. V usage is TRBV6-5 and J usage is TRBJ1-3, with D possibly being TRBD1 (5 bases). Deletions cut 0 bases from V and 3 bases from J, with 9 bases between. The germline V gene encodes CDR1 MNHEY and CDR2 SVGAGI. The CDR3 is made up of 15 amino acids. The CDR3 DNA reads as TGTGCCAGCAGTTACTCGGCAGGGATTGGAAACACCATATATTTT. It is translated as CASSYSAGIGNTIYF.

Points on this clone: The sample carries other DNA sequences with the same CDR3. The gene calls are TRBV5-4 and TRBJ1-1, with no clear D. Trimming took off 2 bases at V and 1 base at J, with 9 bases between the two ends. Per germline, CDR1 SGHNT and CDR2 YYREEE (reference sequence). The CDR3 extends over 14 amino acids. The CDR3 nucleotides are TGTGCCAGCAGCTTAGGGAGAACGAACACTGAAGCTTTCTTT. It specifies CASSLGRTNTEAFF.

V and J are TRBV27 and TRBJ2-7; 10 nucleotides line up with TRBD1. Trimming at V came to 3 bases and at J to 2 bases, leaving 10 bases not matched to a gene. The CDR3 sequence is 17 residues long. Germline V lookup: CDR1 MNHEY, CDR2 SMNVEV (reference sequence). The CDR3 sequence is CASSFSSGDRGPYEQYF. The CDR3 DNA is TGTGCCAGCAGTTTCTCGTCCGGGGACAGGGGTCCCTACGAGCAGTACTTC.

A remark on this clone: This sample also contains other DNA sequences that code for the same CDR3. The genes are TRBV4-3 and TRBJ1-2; D gene ambiguous. Germline CDR1 LGHNA, CDR2 YSLEER. V was cut by 1 base and J by 1 base, with 7 bases left in between. The CDR3 is made up of 14 amino acids. The CDR3 DNA sequence: TGCGCCAGCAGCCAAGGAACGGGTAACTATGGCTACACCTTC. It codes for CASSQGTGNYGYTF.

The chain recombines TRBV10-3 with TRBJ2-5; 8 nucleotides match TRBD1. Germline trimming cut 9 bases from V and 4 bases from J; bases unmatched to any gene: 7. Germline V gene sequence: CDR1 ENHRY, CDR2 SYGVKD. The CDR3 length is 13 residues. CDR3 coding DNA: TGTGCCATAGGACAGGGTGTAGGAGAGACCCAGTACTTC. The encoded protein is CAIGQGVGETQYF.

The J gene is TRBJ1-3, the V gene TRBV20-1, with TRBD1 identical over 8 bases. This CDR3 region has 14 residues. V dropped 3 bases and J dropped 3; count of bases not matched to a gene: 4. CDR1 DFQATT and CDR2 SNEGSKA come from the germline V gene (reference sequence). The DNA for the CDR3 is TGCAGTGCTAGTTCTGGACAGGGTGGAAACACCATATATTTT. It codes for CSASSGQGGNTIYF.

This chain uses TRBV19 with TRBJ1-5, with TRBD1 as a possible D gene (5 bases). This CDR3 is 16 amino acids long. The germline CDR1 and CDR2 sequences are LNHDA and SQIVND (reference sequence). Trimming left V 4 bases short and J 9 bases short, with 22 bases between. Written as DNA, the CDR3 is TGTGCCAGTAGTACCCAGGGAGGGGCCTTTCCGGGGCCCCAGCATTTT. This codes for CASSTQGGAFPGPQHF.

V gene TRBV5-4 combines with J gene TRBJ2-3, with a tentative D call TRBD1 (6 bases). Germline loops: CDR1 SGHNT, CDR2 YYREEE (reference sequence). This CDR3 is 15 amino acids long. V was trimmed by 1 base and J by 0 bases, leaving 9 bases between them. DNA for the CDR3: TGTGCCAGCAGCTTGCTGGGGGCGAGCACAGATACGCAGTATTTT. Encoded protein: CASSLLGASTDTQYF. The complete variable domain, with remaining parts taken from reference TRBV5-4 and TRBJ2-3, reads ETGVTQSPTHLIKTRGQQVTLRCSSQSGHNTVSWYQQALGQGPQFIFQYYREEENGRGNFPPRFSGLQFPNYSSELNVNALELDDSALYLCASSLLGASTDTQYFGPGTRLTVL.

V and J are TRBV7-3 and TRBJ2-7; TRBD1 matches 8 bases. The germline V gene has CDR1 SGHTA and CDR2 FQGTGA. This CDR3 comprises 14 residues. V lost 5 bases to trimming and J lost 2 bases; unmatched junction nucleotides: 5. The CDR3 coding sequence is TGTGCCAGCAGCGCCGGGACAGGAGCCTACGAGCAGTACTTC. Translation: CASSAGTGAYEQYF.

This chain joins TRBV5-6 and TRBJ1-2, with D unclear. This CDR3 is 12 amino acids long. Germline values: CDR1 SGHDT, CDR2 YYEEEE. Trimming pared 3 bases from V and 7 bases from J, leaving 10 bases between. The CDR3 nucleotides are TGTGCCAGCAGCTATTCCAGTCCTGGCTACACCTTC. This codes for CASSYSSPGYTF.

The CDR3 bases are TGTGCCAGCAGCTTACAAAGCCAGGGACAGGGAGGCTACTCTGGAAACACCATATATTTT. Translation gives CASSLQSQGQGGYSGNTIYF. This chain uses TRBV7-6 with TRBJ1-3; 9 bases map to TRBD1. The CDR3 contains 20 residues. CDR1 and CDR2 (germline): SGHVS, FNYEAQ. V shed 2 bases and J 0 bases; nucleotides not matched to a gene: 14.

The V call is TRBV7-2, the J call TRBJ2-5; D not certain. Germline-derived CDR1 and CDR2 are SGHTA and FQGNSA. Trimming shortened V by 3 bases and J by 0 bases, and 5 bases separated the two germline ends. The CDR3 loop spans 13 amino acids. The CDR3 spells CASSFADQETQYF. The CDR3 nucleotides read TGTGCCAGCAGCTTCGCGGACCAAGAGACCCAGTACTTC. Using reference TRBV7-2 and TRBJ2-5 for the parts outside the CDR3, the full variable domain is GAGVSQSPSNKVTEKGKDVELRCDPISGHTALYWYRQSLGQGLEFLIYFQGNSAPDKSGLPSDRFSAERTGGSVSTLTIQRTQQEDSAVYLCASSFADQETQYFGPGTRLLVL.

This clone was seen only a few times. The rearrangement links TRBV7-2 to TRBJ1-5, with 9 positions matching TRBD1. Losses at the gene ends were 2 bases for V and 5 bases for J; bases not matched to a gene: 10. The CDR3 is made up of 17 amino acids. Germline-derived CDR1 and CDR2 are SGHTA and FQGNSA. As DNA, the CDR3 is TGTGCCAGCAGCTTAATTGGGACAGGGAGTCGAGATCAGCCCCAGCATTTT. This translates into CASSLIGTGSRDQPQHF.

J is TRBJ1-5 and V is TRBV5-1; 7 bases line up with TRBD1. The CDR3 is made up of 15 amino acids. V shed 1 base, J shed 6 bases, and the junction held 7 bases outside the gene matches. CDR1 SGHRS and CDR2 YFSETQ come from the germline V gene. Written as DNA, the CDR3 is TGCGCCAGCAGCTTGACAGGGGCGCTAAGTCAGCCCCAGCATTTT. This sequence encodes CASSLTGALSQPQHF.

The chain carries TRBV19 and TRBJ2-1, with TRBD1 matching 9 bases. The CDR3 consists of 20 residues. V lost 5 bases to trimming and J lost 3 bases; unmatched junction nucleotides: 20. Germline V gives CDR1 LNHDA, CDR2 SQIVND (reference sequence). Written as DNA, the CDR3 is TGTGCCAGTAGTGGCCCCACAGGGGGCTATTACGAGAGGAGCTACAATGAGCAGTTCTTC. Its translation is CASSGPTGGYYERSYNEQFF.

This chain connects TRBV27 to TRBJ2-5, with 9 bases aligning to TRBD2. The junction had 2 bases not matched to a gene; V was cut back by 5 bases and J by 1 base. Germline-derived CDR1 and CDR2 are MNHEY and SMNVEV (reference sequence). This CDR3 has 14 residues. This chain's CDR3 is CASSVAGAQETQYF. CDR3 coding DNA: TGTGCCAGCAGTGTAGCGGGGGCCCAAGAGACCCAGTACTTC.